These 14 T cell receptor beta chains came from one sample sequenced in a study of blood T cell repertoires in COVID-19 (dated by TCRdb to the early 2020s). Library generation was performed with the immunoSEQ multiplex PCR assay. TCRdb mirrors the immuneACCESS table, restricted to in-frame sequences. Some clones are absent from its copies; in checked studies, under half trace to an unresolved V gene, and the reason for the others is unknown. A total of over 250,000 clones appear in this sample, roughly 89% of them only once. Around 2% of the sample comes from the top ten. Sequencing was performed on peripheral blood. Receptors originate from a man between 50 and 59 years old with acute or convalescent COVID-19.

The chain links TRBV19 to TRBJ2-6, with D maybe TRBD1 (6 bases). CDR1 LNHDA and CDR2 SQIVND come from the germline V gene (reference sequence). Trimming cost V 4 bases and J 0 bases, with 10 bases left between them. The CDR3 sequence is 16 residues long. Here the CDR3 DNA reads TGTGCCAGTAGTACCGGACAGACCTCTGGGGCCAACGTCCTGACTTTC. Encoded protein: CASSTGQTSGANVLTF.

The gene calls are TRBV4-1 and TRBJ2-1; TRBD2 agrees at 11 bases. The CDR3 is made up of 15 amino acids. Per the germline V gene, CDR1 is MGHRA and CDR2 is YSYEKL. V lost 4 bases, J lost 3 bases, and 2 bases stayed unmatched. In nucleotides, the CDR3 is TGCGCCAGCAGCCCTAGCGGGGGGAACTACAATGAGCAGTTCTTC. It codes for CASSPSGGNYNEQFF.

The genes are TRBV7-9 and TRBJ2-2; a possible D gene is TRBD1 (5 bases). Germline CDR1 reads SEHNR; CDR2 reads FQNEAQ (reference sequence). Deletions cut 2 bases from V and 6 bases from J, with 16 bases between. This CDR3 region has 16 residues. CDR3 nucleotide sequence: TGTGCCAGCAGCTTAAGGGCCCAGGGCTCCTCCGGGGAGCTGTTTTTT. Protein sequence: CASSLRAQGSSGELFF.

This rearrangement joins TRBV5-1 to TRBJ2-2, with 10 bases matching TRBD2. The ends lost 5 bases at V and 0 bases at J; junction bases unmatched: 4. The germline V gene encodes CDR1 SGHRS and CDR2 YFSETQ. The CDR3 sequence is 16 residues long. CDR3 residues: CASRLLAGTNTGELFF. The CDR3 DNA sequence: TGCGCCAGCAGATTACTAGCGGGGACGAACACCGGGGAGCTGTTTTTT.

This chain joins TRBV9 and TRBJ1-2, with 10 bases lining up with TRBD1. This CDR3 is built from 15 residues. Germline V gives CDR1 SGDLS, CDR2 YYNGEE. The trim removed 0 bases at V and 3 bases at J, leaving 2 bases unmatched. CDR3 loop: CASSVETGGYYGYTF. Written as DNA, the CDR3 is TGTGCCAGCAGCGTAGAGACAGGGGGCTACTATGGCTACACCTTC.

V usage is TRBV6-5 and J usage is TRBJ1-2; D is uncertain. The V end lost 4 bases, the J end lost 4 bases, and 10 bases lay between the germline ends. CDR3 size: 13 residues. Germline CDR1 reads MNHEY; CDR2 reads SVGAGI. The CDR3 region is CASSSGALYGYTF. DNA of the CDR3: TGTGCCAGCAGTTCGGGTGCCCTCTATGGCTACACCTTC.

This clone has a handful of counts. The V gene is TRBV5-1, the J gene TRBJ2-1; 10 bases are a match to TRBD2. Germline V lookup: CDR1 SGHRS, CDR2 YFSETQ. The J segment lost 4 bases and the V segment lost 6 bases, leaving 7 bases of the junction unmatched. The CDR3 loop spans 15 amino acids. CDR3 coding DNA: TGCGCCAGCACCCTTACTAGCGGGGTTTACAATGAGCAGTTCTTC. Its translation is CASTLTSGVYNEQFF.

The J gene is TRBJ1-2, the V gene TRBV23-1; no clear D. TRBV23-1 is an ORF; its function is uncertain. The V gene lost 2 bases and the J gene lost 4 bases, with 8 bases spanning the gap. CDR3 size: 13 residues. CDR3 sequence reads: CASSQPSGYGYTF. CDR3 DNA sequence: TGCGCCAGCAGTCAACCTTCCGGCTATGGCTACACCTTC.

This rearrangement joins TRBV5-1 to TRBJ1-4, with a possible D match to TRBD1 (6 bases). The V end lost 3 bases, the J end lost 4 bases, and 10 bases lay between the germline ends. Germline V CDR1 and CDR2: SGHRS, YFSETQ. The CDR3 sequence is 14 residues long. DNA for the CDR3: TGCGCCAGCAGCTCGGACAGATTTAATGAAAAACTGTTTTTT. Translated, it gives CASSSDRFNEKLFF.

This clone was counted many times. The chain combines TRBV9 with TRBJ2-1; D perhaps matches TRBD1 (6 bases). The CDR3 runs 12 residues. CDR1 and CDR2 (germline): SGDLS, YYNGEE. V lost 0 bases and J 8 bases, leaving 6 bases between the germline ends. As DNA, the CDR3 is TGTGCCAGCAGCGTAGCAGGGGATGAGCAGTTCTTC. Translation gives CASSVAGDEQFF.

The chain is built from TRBV19 and TRBJ2-7; a weak D match, TRBD1 (5 bases). The CDR3 runs 14 residues. Trimming removed 5 bases at V and 6 bases at J, with 17 bases between. The germline gives CDR1 LNHDA, CDR2 SQIVND (reference sequence). The CDR3 DNA follows: TGTGCCAGTAGTTATACAGGCTCGTGGAGCGAGCAGTACTTC. It translates to CASSYTGSWSEQYF.

This rearrangement joins TRBV7-9 to TRBJ1-3; D is undetermined. There are 14 residues in the CDR3. V was shortened by 5 bases and J by 4 bases, with 12 bases between the two germline ends. Germline V gene data show CDR1 as SEHNR and CDR2 as FQNEAQ (reference sequence). CDR3 protein: CASSPNSDGNTIYF. CDR3 coding DNA: TGTGCCAGCAGCCCCAATAGCGACGGAAACACCATATATTTT.

The V and J genes are TRBV10-3 and TRBJ2-7; 7 bases match TRBD1. This CDR3 has 15 residues. Germline V gene data show CDR1 as ENHRY and CDR2 as SYGVKD. Unmatched junction bases numbered 9, after V lost 4 bases and J lost 3 bases. The CDR3 DNA is TGTGCCATCAGTGTTGCCGGGACAGCAAGCTACGAGCAGTACTTC. It specifies CAISVAGTASYEQYF.

The J gene is TRBJ1-4, the V gene TRBV7-9; 9 bases are a match to TRBD1. CDR3 length equals 15 residues. V lost 5 bases and J lost 8; bases outside the gene matches: 9. Germline loops: CDR1 SEHNR, CDR2 FQNEAQ (reference sequence). The CDR3 here is CASSPADRGEEKLFF. The CDR3 DNA is TGTGCCAGCAGCCCGGCGGACAGGGGAGAAGAAAAACTGTTTTTT.